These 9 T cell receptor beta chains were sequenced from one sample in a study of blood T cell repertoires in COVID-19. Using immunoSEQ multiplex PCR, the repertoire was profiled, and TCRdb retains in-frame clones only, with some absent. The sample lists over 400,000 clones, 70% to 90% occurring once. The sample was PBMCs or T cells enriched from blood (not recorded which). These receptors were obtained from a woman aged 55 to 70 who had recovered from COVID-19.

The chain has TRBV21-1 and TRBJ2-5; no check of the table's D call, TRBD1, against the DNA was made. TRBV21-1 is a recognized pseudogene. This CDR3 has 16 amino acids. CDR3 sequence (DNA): TGTGCCAGCAGATGCGCCGGGACAGGGTTAAAAGAGACCCAGTACTTC. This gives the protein CASRCAGTGLKETQYF.

DNA of the CDR3: TGTGCCAGCAGCCGTTTAAAGGAGGAAAAACTGTTTTTT. It yields the protein CASSRLKEEKLFF. The rearrangement uses TRBV7-9 and TRBJ1-4; D is ambiguous. V lost 5 bases, J lost 8 bases, and 12 bases lay in between. This CDR3 comprises 13 residues. CDR1 and CDR2 (germline): SEHNR, FQNEAQ (reference sequence).

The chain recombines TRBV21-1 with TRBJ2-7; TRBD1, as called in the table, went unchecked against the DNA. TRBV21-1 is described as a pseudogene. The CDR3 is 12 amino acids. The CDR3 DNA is TGTGCCAGCAGCACCCAGGGTGACGAGCAGTACGTC. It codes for CASSTQGDEQYV.

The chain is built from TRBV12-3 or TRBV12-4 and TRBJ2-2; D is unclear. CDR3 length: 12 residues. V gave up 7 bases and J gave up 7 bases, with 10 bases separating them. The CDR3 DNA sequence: TGTGCCAGCACCCCCCAGTACGGGGAGCTGTTTTTT. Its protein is CASTPQYGELFF.

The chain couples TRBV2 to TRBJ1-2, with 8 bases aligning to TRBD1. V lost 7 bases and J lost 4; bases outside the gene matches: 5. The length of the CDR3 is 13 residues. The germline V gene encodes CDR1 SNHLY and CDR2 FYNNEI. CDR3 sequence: CASTQGQGYGYTF. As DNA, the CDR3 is TGTGCCAGCACCCAAGGACAGGGCTATGGCTACACCTTC.

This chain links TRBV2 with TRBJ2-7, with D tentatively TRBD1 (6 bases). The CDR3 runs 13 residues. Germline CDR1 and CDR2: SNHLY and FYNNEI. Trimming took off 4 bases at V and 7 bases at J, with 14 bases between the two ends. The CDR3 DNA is TGTGCCAGCAGTGGTAAGGGGGATTGGGAGCAGTACTTC. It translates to CASSGKGDWEQYF.

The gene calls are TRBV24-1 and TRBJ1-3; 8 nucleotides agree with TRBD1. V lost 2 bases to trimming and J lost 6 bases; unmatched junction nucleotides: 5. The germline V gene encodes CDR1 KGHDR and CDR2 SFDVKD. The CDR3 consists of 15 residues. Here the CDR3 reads CATSDSRGQKNTIYF. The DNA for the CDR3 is TGTGCCACCAGTGATTCCAGGGGGCAAAAAAACACCATATATTTT.

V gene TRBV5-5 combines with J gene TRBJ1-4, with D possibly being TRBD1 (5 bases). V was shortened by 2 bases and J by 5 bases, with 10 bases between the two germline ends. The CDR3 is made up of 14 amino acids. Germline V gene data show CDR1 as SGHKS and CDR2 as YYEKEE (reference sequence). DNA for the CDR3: TGTGCCAGCAGCTTAGGCCAGGGAAATGAAAAACTGTTTTTT. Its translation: CASSLGQGNEKLFF.

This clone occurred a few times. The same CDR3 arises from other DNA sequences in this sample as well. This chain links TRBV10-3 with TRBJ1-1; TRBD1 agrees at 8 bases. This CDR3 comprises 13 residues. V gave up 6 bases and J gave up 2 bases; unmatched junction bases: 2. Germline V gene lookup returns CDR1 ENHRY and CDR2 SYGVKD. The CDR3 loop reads CAISGQGNTEAFF. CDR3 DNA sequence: TGTGCCATCAGCGGACAGGGAAACACTGAAGCTTTCTTT.